The rows below give T cell receptor beta chains drawn from one sample of a study of blood T cell repertoires in COVID-19. Sequencing used immunoSEQ multiplex PCR; TCRdb keeps in-frame clones, though not all of them. The repertoire consists of about 170,000 clones, with less than 90% occurring once and the leading ten covering around 7%. Sequenced: PBMCs or T cells enriched from blood (not recorded which). The receptors stem from a woman in her 50s who had recovered from COVID-19. Both conserved end residues are part of each CDR3. A D gene is named only where the DNA matches it firmly. A clone size is listed for some rows: how often the clone was seen (once, few, many), or a class if it is expanded.

j_call	clone_size	v_call	d_call	cdr3_aa	cdr3_nt
TRBJ1-5	NA	TRBV30	NA	CAYGGGNQPQHF	TGTGCCTATGGGGGGGGCAATCAGCCCCAGCATTTT
TRBJ2-1	NA	TRBV4-1	TRBD2	CASSQAEYGAGGKGEQFF	TGCGCCAGCAGCCAAGCGGAGTACGGAGCGGGAGGGAAGGGTGAGCAGTTCTTC
TRBJ1-1	NA	TRBV3-1/TRBV3-2	TRBD1	CASSLSGGGREAFF	TGTGCCAGCAGCCTCTCTGGAGGGGGCCGTGAAGCTTTCTTT
TRBJ1-2	NA	TRBV3-1/TRBV3-2	NA	CASSHSTGYGYTF	TGTGCCAGCAGCCACTCGACGGGCTATGGCTACACCTTC
TRBJ2-1	NA	TRBV28	TRBD2	CASSPGGTGVNEQFF	TGTGCCAGCAGTCCGGGGGGGACTGGGGTGAATGAGCAGTTCTTC
TRBJ2-7	NA	TRBV5-4	NA	CASSLAVGQGIYEQYF	TGTGCCAGCAGCTTGGCTGTCGGGCAGGGGATCTACGAGCAGTACTTC
TRBJ2-7	NA	TRBV30	TRBD1	CAWSATGTYEQYF	TGTGCCTGGAGTGCGACAGGGACCTACGAGCAGTACTTC
TRBJ1-3	NA	TRBV5-5	TRBD1	CASSSDRASSGNTIYF	TGTGCCAGCAGCTCCGACAGGGCCAGCTCTGGAAACACCATATATTTT
TRBJ2-2	NA	TRBV6-2/TRBV6-3	NA	CASSYGTGPDRNTGELFF	TGTGCCAGCAGTTACGGAACAGGGCCGGATAGGAACACCGGGGAGCTGTTTTTT
TRBJ2-1	once	TRBV9	NA	CASSVGVAHNEQFF	TGTGCCAGCAGCGTAGGGGTAGCCCACAATGAGCAGTTCTTC
TRBJ1-1	NA	TRBV28	NA	CASSFFSEAFF	TGTGCCAGCAGTTTTTTCTCTGAAGCTTTCTTT
TRBJ2-1	NA	TRBV9	TRBD2	CASSPSLWASGRNNEQFF	TGTGCCAGCAGCCCCTCCTTATGGGCTAGCGGGAGGAACAATGAGCAGTTCTTC
TRBJ2-7	NA	TRBV7-9	NA	CASVHSLTYEQYF	TGTGCCAGCGTGCACTCCCTAACCTACGAGCAGTACTTC
TRBJ2-3	NA	TRBV5-4	NA	CAMKGGLADTQYF	TGTGCCATGAAGGGGGGGCTAGCAGATACGCAGTATTTT
TRBJ1-1	NA	TRBV11-1	NA	CASSLGGDVGAFF	TGTGCCAGCAGCTTAGGGGGGGACGTCGGAGCTTTCTTT
TRBJ1-6	NA	TRBV18	NA	CASSPLSGQMSSYNSPLHF	TGTGCCAGCTCACCACTTTCCGGACAGATGAGCTCCTATAATTCACCCCTCCACTTT
TRBJ1-5	NA	TRBV30	NA	CAWSSATGNQPQHF	TGTGCCTGGAGTTCGGCGACAGGCAATCAGCCCCAGCATTTT
TRBJ2-2	NA	TRBV7-9	NA	CASSGGALGTGELFF	TGTGCCAGCAGTGGGGGCGCCCTCGGGACCGGGGAGCTGTTTTTT
TRBJ2-3	NA	TRBV5-1	TRBD2	CASSLSASGSTDTQYF	TGCGCCAGCAGCTTAAGTGCTAGCGGAAGCACAGATACGCAGTATTTT
TRBJ1-6	once	TRBV15	TRBD1	CATSRSTGGASPLHF	TGTGCCACCAGCAGATCAACAGGGGGCGCATCACCCCTCCACTTT
TRBJ1-2	NA	TRBV19	NA	CASSIGQQGFYGYTF	TGTGCCAGTAGTATAGGCCAGCAGGGATTCTATGGCTACACCTTC
TRBJ2-6	NA	TRBV7-8	NA	CASSLGTGSGANVLTF	TGTGCCAGCAGCTTAGGAACGGGCTCTGGGGCCAACGTCCTGACTTTC
TRBJ2-1	NA	TRBV4-2	NA	CASSQEGSSYNEQFF	TGTGCCAGCAGCCAAGAGGGGAGCTCCTACAATGAGCAGTTCTTC
TRBJ1-1	NA	TRBV11-2	NA	CASSLVDSSYTEAFF	TGTGCCAGCAGCTTAGTTGACAGTTCATACACTGAAGCTTTCTTT
TRBJ1-5	NA	TRBV7-8	NA	CASSSVGGYLGQPQHF	TGTGCCAGCAGCTCCGTGGGGGGTTACCTGGGACAGCCCCAGCATTTT
TRBJ2-1	once	TRBV9	TRBD1	CASSEAQGQGSYNEQFF	TGTGCCAGCAGCGAGGCCCAGGGACAGGGCTCCTACAATGAGCAGTTCTTC
TRBJ1-5	NA	TRBV19	NA	CASSIAGRTARNQPQHF	TGTGCCAGTAGTATAGCCGGGAGGACAGCCCGAAATCAGCCCCAGCATTTT
TRBJ2-2	NA	TRBV5-4	TRBD1	CASSLPGQGTGELFF	TGTGCCAGCAGCCTTCCGGGACAGGGCACCGGGGAGCTGTTTTTT
TRBJ1-3	NA	TRBV24-1	NA	CATSGTPGNTIYF	TGTGCCACCAGTGGGACACCTGGAAACACCATATATTTT
TRBJ2-1	NA	TRBV4-1	TRBD2	CASSQDLGLVRAYNEQFF	TGCGCCAGCAGCCAAGATTTGGGACTAGTGAGGGCCTACAATGAGCAGTTCTTC
TRBJ2-7	NA	TRBV11-2	TRBD1	CASNPTGGGEQYF	TGTGCCAGCAACCCAACAGGGGGCGGCGAGCAGTACTTC
TRBJ2-6	once	TRBV19	NA	CASTRQGYGANVLTF	TGTGCCAGTACCCGCCAGGGCTATGGGGCCAACGTCCTGACTTTC
TRBJ2-7	NA	TRBV28	NA	CASSLFGTRSYEQYF	TGTGCCAGCAGTTTATTTGGGACAAGGTCCTACGAGCAGTACTTC
TRBJ2-5	NA	TRBV5-1	NA	CASSLGDSQETQYF	TGCGCCAGCAGCTTGGGGGACTCTCAAGAGACCCAGTACTTC
TRBJ1-1	NA	TRBV24-1	NA	CATSDTGRTEAFF	TGTGCCACCAGTGATACAGGGCGTACTGAAGCTTTCTTT
TRBJ2-7	few	TRBV7-9	TRBD1	CASSPKRRTGGFEQYF	TGTGCCAGCAGCCCAAAAAGGCGGACAGGGGGCTTCGAGCAGTACTTC
TRBJ1-3	NA	TRBV13	TRBD1	CASSSRPGGSGNTIYF	TGTGCCAGCAGCTCAAGACCAGGGGGCTCTGGAAACACCATATATTTT
TRBJ2-1	NA	TRBV7-8	NA	CASRTHRADEQFF	TGTGCCAGCAGGACACACAGGGCGGATGAGCAGTTCTTC
TRBJ2-3	NA	TRBV7-9	NA	CASSQRGGADTQYF	TGTGCCAGCAGCCAAAGGGGGGGTGCAGATACGCAGTATTTT
TRBJ2-7	NA	TRBV3-1/TRBV3-2	NA	CASSAHPGAYEQYF	TGTGCCAGCAGCGCACACCCGGGGGCCTACGAGCAGTACTTC
TRBJ1-2	NA	TRBV5-1	NA	CASSLEGGPGGYTF	TGCGCCAGCAGCTTGGAAGGGGGACCTGGTGGCTACACCTTC